The sequence of this T cell receptor (beta chain) was determined in a study of cytomegalovirus exposure and HLA in healthy donors. The study's findings and limits: The tendency of first-cohort TCR clusters to co-occur in the 120 validation repertoires was identified by a subsequent analysis. Reports indicated that the classifier achieved high specificity and sensitivity in diagnosing cytomegalovirus status. Rare TCR sequences dominated, though some public TCRs recurred in many donors.

In the case of this clone: What it binds is not known.

The J segment lost 2 bases and the V segment lost 3 bases, leaving 1 base of the junction unmatched. Per germline, CDR1 SGHTA and CDR2 FQGNSA. The CDR3 is 14 amino acids. Data came from immunoSEQ multiplex PCR; TCRdb stores just in-frame clones and leaves some out. The data hold about 120,000 clones, with 70% to 90% observed a single time. The sample taken for sequencing was PBMCs. The chain employs TRBV7-2 and TRBJ2-7; 10 bases match TRBD2. This sequence was found in a young woman in good health and CMV-seropositive. The CDR3 DNA is TGTGCCAGCAGCTTGGGACTAGCGACCTACGAGCAGTACTTC. Its protein is CASSLGLATYEQYF.